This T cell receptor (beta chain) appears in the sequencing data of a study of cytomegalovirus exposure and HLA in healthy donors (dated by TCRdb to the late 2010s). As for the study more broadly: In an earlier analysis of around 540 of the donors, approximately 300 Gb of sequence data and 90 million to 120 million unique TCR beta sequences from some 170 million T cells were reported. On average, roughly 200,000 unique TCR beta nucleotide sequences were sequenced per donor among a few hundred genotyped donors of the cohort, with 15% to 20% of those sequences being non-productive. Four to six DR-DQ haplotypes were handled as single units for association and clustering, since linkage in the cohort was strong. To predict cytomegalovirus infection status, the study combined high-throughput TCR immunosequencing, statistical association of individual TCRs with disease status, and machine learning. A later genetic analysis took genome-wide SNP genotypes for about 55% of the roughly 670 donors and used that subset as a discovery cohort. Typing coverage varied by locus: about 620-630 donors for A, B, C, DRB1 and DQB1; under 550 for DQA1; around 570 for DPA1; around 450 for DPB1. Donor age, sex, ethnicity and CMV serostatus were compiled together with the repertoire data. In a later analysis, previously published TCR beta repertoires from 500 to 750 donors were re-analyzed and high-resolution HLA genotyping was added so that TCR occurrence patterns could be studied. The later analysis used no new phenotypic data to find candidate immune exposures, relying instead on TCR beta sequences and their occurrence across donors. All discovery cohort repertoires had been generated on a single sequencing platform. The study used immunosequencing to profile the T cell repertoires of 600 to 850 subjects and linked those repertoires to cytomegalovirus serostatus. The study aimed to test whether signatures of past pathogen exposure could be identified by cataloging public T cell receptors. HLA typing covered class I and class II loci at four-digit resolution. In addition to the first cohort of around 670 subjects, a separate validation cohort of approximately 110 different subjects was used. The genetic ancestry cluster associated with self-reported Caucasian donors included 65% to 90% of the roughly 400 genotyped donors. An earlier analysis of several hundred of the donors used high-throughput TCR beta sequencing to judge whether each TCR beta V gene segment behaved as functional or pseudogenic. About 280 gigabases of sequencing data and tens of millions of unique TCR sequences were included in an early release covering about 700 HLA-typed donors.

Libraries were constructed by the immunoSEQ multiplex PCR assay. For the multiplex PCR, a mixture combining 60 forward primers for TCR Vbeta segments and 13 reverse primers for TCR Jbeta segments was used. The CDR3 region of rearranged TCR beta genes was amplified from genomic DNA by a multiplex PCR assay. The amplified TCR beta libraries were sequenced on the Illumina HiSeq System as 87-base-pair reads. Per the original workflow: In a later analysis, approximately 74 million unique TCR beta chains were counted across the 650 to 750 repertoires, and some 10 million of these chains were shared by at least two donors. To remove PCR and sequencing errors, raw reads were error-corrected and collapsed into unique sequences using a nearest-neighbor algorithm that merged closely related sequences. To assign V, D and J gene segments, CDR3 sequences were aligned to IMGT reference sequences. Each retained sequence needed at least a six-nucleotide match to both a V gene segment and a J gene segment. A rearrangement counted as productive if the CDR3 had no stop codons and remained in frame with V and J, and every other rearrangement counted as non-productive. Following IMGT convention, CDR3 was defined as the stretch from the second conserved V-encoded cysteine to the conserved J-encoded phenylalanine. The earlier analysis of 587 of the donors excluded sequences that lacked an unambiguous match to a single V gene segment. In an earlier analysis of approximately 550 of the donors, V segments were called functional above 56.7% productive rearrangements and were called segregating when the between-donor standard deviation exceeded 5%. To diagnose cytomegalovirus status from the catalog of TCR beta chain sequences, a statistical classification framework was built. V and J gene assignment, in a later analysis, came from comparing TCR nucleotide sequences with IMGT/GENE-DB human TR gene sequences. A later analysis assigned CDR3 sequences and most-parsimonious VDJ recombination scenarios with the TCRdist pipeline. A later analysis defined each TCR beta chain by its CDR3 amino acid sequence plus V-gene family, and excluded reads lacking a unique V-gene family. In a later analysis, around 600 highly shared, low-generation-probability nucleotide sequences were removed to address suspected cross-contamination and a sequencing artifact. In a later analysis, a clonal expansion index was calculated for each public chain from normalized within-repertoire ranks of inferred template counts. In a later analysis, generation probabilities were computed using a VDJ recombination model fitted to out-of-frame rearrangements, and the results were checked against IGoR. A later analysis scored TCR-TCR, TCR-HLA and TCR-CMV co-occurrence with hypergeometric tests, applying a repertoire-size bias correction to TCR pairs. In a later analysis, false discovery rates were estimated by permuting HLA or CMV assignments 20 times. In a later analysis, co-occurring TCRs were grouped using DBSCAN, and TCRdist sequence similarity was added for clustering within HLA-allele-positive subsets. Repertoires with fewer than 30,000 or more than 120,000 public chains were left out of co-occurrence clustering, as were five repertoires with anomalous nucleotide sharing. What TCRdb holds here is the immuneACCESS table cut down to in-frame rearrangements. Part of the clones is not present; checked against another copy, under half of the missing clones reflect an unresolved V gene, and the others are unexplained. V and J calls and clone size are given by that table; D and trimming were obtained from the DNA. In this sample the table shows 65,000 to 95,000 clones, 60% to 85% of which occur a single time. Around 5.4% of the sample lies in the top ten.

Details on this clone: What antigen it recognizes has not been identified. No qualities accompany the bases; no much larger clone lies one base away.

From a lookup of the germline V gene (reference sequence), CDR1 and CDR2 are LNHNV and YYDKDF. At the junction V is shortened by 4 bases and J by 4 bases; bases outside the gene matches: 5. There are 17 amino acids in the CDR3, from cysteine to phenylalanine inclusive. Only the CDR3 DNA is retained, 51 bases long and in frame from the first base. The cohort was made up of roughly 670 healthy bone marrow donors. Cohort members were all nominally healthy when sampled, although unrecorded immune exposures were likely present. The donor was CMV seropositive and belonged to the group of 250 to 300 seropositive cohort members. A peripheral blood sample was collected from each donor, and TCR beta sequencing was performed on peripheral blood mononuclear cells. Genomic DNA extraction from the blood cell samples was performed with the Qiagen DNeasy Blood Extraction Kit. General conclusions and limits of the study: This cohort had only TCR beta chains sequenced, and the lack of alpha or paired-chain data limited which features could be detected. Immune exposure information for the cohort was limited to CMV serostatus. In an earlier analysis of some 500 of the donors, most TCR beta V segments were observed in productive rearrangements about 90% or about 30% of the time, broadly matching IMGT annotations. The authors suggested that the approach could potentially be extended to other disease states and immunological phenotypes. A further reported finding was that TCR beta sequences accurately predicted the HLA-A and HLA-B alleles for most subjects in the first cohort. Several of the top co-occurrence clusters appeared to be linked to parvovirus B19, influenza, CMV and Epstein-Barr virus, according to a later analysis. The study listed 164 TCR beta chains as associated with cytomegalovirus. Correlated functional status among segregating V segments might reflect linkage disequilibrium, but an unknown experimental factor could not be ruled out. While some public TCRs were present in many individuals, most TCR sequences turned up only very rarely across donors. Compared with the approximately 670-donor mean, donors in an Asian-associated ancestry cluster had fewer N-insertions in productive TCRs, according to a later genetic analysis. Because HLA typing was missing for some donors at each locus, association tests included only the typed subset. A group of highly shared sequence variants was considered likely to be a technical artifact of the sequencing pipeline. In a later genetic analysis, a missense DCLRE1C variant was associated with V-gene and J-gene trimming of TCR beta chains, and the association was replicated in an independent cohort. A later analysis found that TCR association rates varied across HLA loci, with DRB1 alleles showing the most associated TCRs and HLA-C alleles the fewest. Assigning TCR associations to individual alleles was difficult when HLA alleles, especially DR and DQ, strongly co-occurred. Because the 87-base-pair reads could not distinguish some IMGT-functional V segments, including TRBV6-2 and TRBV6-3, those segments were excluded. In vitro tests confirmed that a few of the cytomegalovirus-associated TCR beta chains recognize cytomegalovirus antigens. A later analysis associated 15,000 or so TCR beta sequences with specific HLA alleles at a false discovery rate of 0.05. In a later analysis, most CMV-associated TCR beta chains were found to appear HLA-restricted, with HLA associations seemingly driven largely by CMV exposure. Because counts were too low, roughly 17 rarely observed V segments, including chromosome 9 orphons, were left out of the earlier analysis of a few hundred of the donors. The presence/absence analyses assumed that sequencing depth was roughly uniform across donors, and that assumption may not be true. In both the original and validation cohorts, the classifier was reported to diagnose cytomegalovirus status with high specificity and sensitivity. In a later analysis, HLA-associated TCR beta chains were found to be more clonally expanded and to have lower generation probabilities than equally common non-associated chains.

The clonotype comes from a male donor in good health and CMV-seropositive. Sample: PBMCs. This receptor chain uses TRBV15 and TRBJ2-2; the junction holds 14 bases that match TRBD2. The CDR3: CATSKTSGRASTGELFF. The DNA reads TGTGCCACCAGCAAGACTAGCGGGAGGGCGAGCACCGGGGAGCTGTTTTTT.